These 17 T cell receptor beta chains were sequenced from one sample in a study of T cells in localized non-small cell lung cancer. Generated by immunoSEQ multiplex PCR, the TCRdb table keeps only in-frame clones and is missing some. The sample contains roughly 21,000 clones, 75% to 95% of which appear only once. This specimen was peripheral blood, taken before any cancer treatment. Receptor source: a woman aged 40-75 years with stage I lung adenocarcinoma.

CDR3 region: CASSEKTWTGGLFNEQFF. In DNA form, the CDR3 reads TGTGCCAGCAGTGAAAAAACCTGGACAGGGGGTTTGTTCAATGAGCAGTTCTTC. The chain combines TRBV6-1 with TRBJ2-1; 10 bases are a match to TRBD1. The germline CDR1 and CDR2 sequences are MNHNS and SASEGT. V shed 2 bases and J 6 bases; nucleotides not matched to a gene: 13. The CDR3 is 18 residues long.

This clone was counted between two and nine times. The chain has TRBV6-6 and TRBJ2-3, with TRBD1 identical over 8 bases. J was trimmed by 3 bases and V by 2 bases; bases with no gene match: 4. CDR1 and CDR2 (germline): MNHNY, SVGAGI (reference sequence). This CDR3 has 15 amino acids. The CDR3 loop is CASSYRGTGTDTQYF. CDR3 coding DNA: TGTGCCAGCAGTTACAGAGGGACAGGAACAGATACGCAGTATTTT.

The CDR3 nucleotides are TGTGCTACTGCGGTCTCTGGGGCCAACGTCCTGACTTTC. This translates into CATAVSGANVLTF. This rearrangement joins TRBV7-7 to TRBJ2-6; D not certain. Looked up from germline, CDR1 is SSHAT and CDR2 is FNYEAQ (reference sequence). The CDR3 loop spans 13 amino acids.

This chain uses TRBV5-4 with TRBJ2-1; 9 bases align to TRBD2. The V and J ends lost 4 bases and 6 bases, in that order; junction bases with no gene match: 5. The CDR3 length is 14 residues. Germline V gene sequence: CDR1 SGHNT, CDR2 YYREEE (reference sequence). The CDR3 DNA reads TGTGCCAGCAGCCCTGGCGGGAGGGGCAATGAGCAGTTCTTC. This codes for CASSPGGRGNEQFF.

The DNA for the CDR3 is TGTGCCTGGAGTGTGGCTCCCGAAAAACTGTTTTTT. Amino acid sequence: CAWSVAPEKLFF. The genes are TRBV30 and TRBJ1-4; D is uncertain. The CDR3 is 12 amino acids. The germline V and J ends were trimmed by 0 bases and 8 bases, with 7 bases remaining between them. The germline gives CDR1 GTSNPN, CDR2 SVGIG (reference sequence).

The CDR3 region is CASRVATGVAGELFF. The CDR3 DNA reads as TGTGCCAGCAGGGTCGCGACAGGGGTGGCCGGGGAGCTGTTTTTT. This chain connects TRBV28 to TRBJ2-2; 8 nucleotides match TRBD1. Germline values: CDR1 MDHEN, CDR2 SYDVKM. Germline trimming cut 6 bases from V and 6 bases from J; bases unmatched to any gene: 9. CDR3 length equals 15 residues. The whole variable domain, remainder taken from reference TRBV28 and TRBJ2-2, is DVKVTQSSRYLVKRTGEKVFLECVQDMDHENMFWYRQDPGLGLRLIYFSYDVKMKEKGDIPEGYSVSREKKERFSLILESASTNQTSMYLCASRVATGVAGELFFGEGSRLTVL.

The rearrangement joins TRBV19 to TRBJ2-2; perhaps TRBD1 as D (5 bases). The germline V and J ends were trimmed by 8 bases and 5 bases, with 9 bases remaining between them. This CDR3 region has 12 residues. Germline loops: CDR1 LNHDA, CDR2 SQIVND (reference sequence). CDR3 loop: CASQGSTGELFF. The DNA for the CDR3 is TGTGCCAGTCAGGGATCTACCGGGGAGCTGTTTTTT.

This chain joins TRBV5-8 and TRBJ1-2; D not resolved. CDR3 length equals 13 residues. Trimming took off 0 bases at V and 4 bases at J, with 7 bases between the two ends. Germline V CDR1 and CDR2: SGHTS, YDEGEE. DNA for the CDR3: TGTGCCAGCAGCTTGGGATCCCGCTATGGCTACACCTTC. Its translation is CASSLGSRYGYTF.

The V gene is TRBV28, the J gene TRBJ2-6; a weak D match, TRBD1 (5 bases). Looked up from germline, CDR1 is MDHEN and CDR2 is SYDVKM. This CDR3 is 14 amino acids long. Trimming removed 8 bases from V and 2 bases from J, with 10 bases in between. CDR3 region: CASLEDTGANVLTF. The CDR3 DNA reads TGTGCCAGCCTCGAGGACACTGGGGCCAACGTCCTGACTTTC. Filled out from reference TRBV28 and TRBJ2-6, the complete variable domain reads DVKVTQSSRYLVKRTGEKVFLECVQDMDHENMFWYRQDPGLGLRLIYFSYDVKMKEKGDIPEGYSVSREKKERFSLILESASTNQTSMYLCASLEDTGANVLTFGAGSRLTVL.

The rearrangement links TRBV2 to TRBJ2-2, with 8 bases aligning to TRBD1. CDR1 is SNHLY and CDR2 is FYNNEI in the germline V gene. Trimming removed 5 bases from V and 5 bases from J; junction bases left unmatched: 7. The CDR3 is 15 amino acids. CDR3 region: CASSTGTGLTGELFF. CDR3 in DNA: TGTGCCAGCAGTACCGGGACAGGACTAACCGGGGAGCTGTTTTTT.

The rearrangement links TRBV7-3 to TRBJ1-1; the D is unclear. V was trimmed by 0 bases and J by 4 bases, leaving 6 bases between them. Germline V gene sequence: CDR1 SGHTA, CDR2 FQGTGA. The length of the CDR3 is 13 residues. CDR3: CASSLTSTTEAFF. The CDR3 nucleotides read TGTGCCAGCAGCTTAACGTCCACCACTGAAGCTTTCTTT.

This sequence joins TRBV19 and TRBJ2-3, with 9 bases matching TRBD2. CDR3 size: 17 residues. Germline values: CDR1 LNHDA, CDR2 SQIVND (reference sequence). The V and J ends lost 5 bases and 0 bases, in that order; junction bases with no gene match: 9. Here the CDR3 reads CASSLSLAGMSTDTQYF. The CDR3 DNA is TGTGCCAGTAGTTTATCCCTAGCGGGGATGAGCACAGATACGCAGTATTTT.

The chain joins TRBV12-2 to TRBJ2-7; TRBD2, the table's D call, was not compared with the DNA. TRBV12-2 is labeled a pseudogene. The CDR3 runs to 13 residues. The CDR3 sequence is CASRLEEPYEQYF. The CDR3 nucleotides read TGTGCAAGTCGCTTAGAAGAGCCCTACGAGCAGTACTTC.

The chain has TRBV20-1 and TRBJ2-5; D is perhaps TRBD2 (5 bases). The germline gives CDR1 DFQATT, CDR2 SNEGSKA (reference sequence). Deletions cut 2 bases from V and 9 bases from J, with 10 bases between. The CDR3 totals 11 residues. The CDR3 loop is CSARNPGAQYF. As DNA, the CDR3 is TGCAGTGCTAGAAATCCCGGGGCCCAGTACTTC.

The chain has TRBV5-1 and TRBJ2-5; TRBD2 might be the D (6 bases). The V and J ends lost 1 base and 2 bases respectively, with 21 bases between them. Per germline, CDR1 SGHRS and CDR2 YFSETQ. This CDR3 spans 18 amino acids. The CDR3 loop reads CASSLLASDRGSQETQYF. In nucleotides, the CDR3 is TGCGCCAGCAGCTTGTTGGCTAGCGATCGGGGGAGTCAAGAGACCCAGTACTTC.

V and J are TRBV6-5 and TRBJ2-1; the D is unclear. CDR3 length: 13 amino acids. Germline lookup yields CDR1 MNHEY and CDR2 SVGAGI. The V end lost 2 bases, the J end lost 10 bases, and 12 bases lay between the germline ends. The CDR3 spells CASSYRPGLEQFF. CDR3 DNA: TGTGCCAGCAGTTACCGGCCTGGCTTGGAGCAGTTCTTC.

The gene calls are TRBV6-5 and TRBJ2-6, with D perhaps TRBD2 (6 bases). Germline values: CDR1 MNHEY, CDR2 SVGAGI. V lost 6 bases, J lost 0 bases, and 9 bases lay in between. The length of the CDR3 is 15 residues. The CDR3 sequence is CASSPGGSGANVLTF. The CDR3 nucleotides are TGTGCCAGCAGCCCCGGGGGCTCTGGGGCCAACGTCCTGACTTTC.